This T cell receptor beta chain is drawn from a study of metastatic and nonmetastatic thyroid tumors. Points from the study as a whole: Reported TCR beta diversity, measured in blood and tumor, was significantly higher for malignant thyroid tumors than for benign nodules.

At least ten counts were recorded for this clone. Its antigen is unknown. Each patient came to thyroid surgery without any prior treatment (of any kind). V lost 3 bases and J lost 12; bases outside the gene matches: 15. Germline CDR1 reads LGHNA; CDR2 reads YNFKEQ. The CDR3 is 17 residues long. TCRdb re-analyzed the PCR reads through MiXCR. The profile shows about 70,000 clones, roughly 18% of them singletons. The chain employs TRBV4-2 and TRBJ2-1, with TRBD2 matching over 12 bases. This receptor was identified in a female donor with papillary thyroid cancer or a benign thyroid nodule (not recorded which). Some clones in this sample may be carry-over from other donors' samples. The sequenced material came from blood. CDR3: CASSQYFSRLAGEVQFF. CDR3 coding DNA: TGTGCCAGCAGCCAGTATTTTTCAAGACTAGCGGGAGAGGTGCAGTTCTTC.